This T cell receptor (beta chain) was obtained from a study of blood T cell repertoires in COVID-19. Study background: The United States, Italy and Spain were the sources of the acute and convalescent COVID-19 samples.

Trimming left V 2 bases short and J 2 bases short, with 12 bases between. CDR1 and CDR2 (germline): MDHEN, SYDVKM. The CDR3 is 16 residues long. Per the study methods: Amplification with reference gene primers provided the estimates of nucleated cell counts. Generated by immunoSEQ multiplex PCR, the TCRdb table keeps only in-frame clones and is missing some. V and J calls and clone size are copied from that table; D and trimming were computed from the DNA. The table lists 150,000 to 200,000 clones, almost 80% of them singletons. This clone was seen a few times. The chain employs TRBV28 and TRBJ2-2; D perhaps matches TRBD1 (5 bases). Source material: peripheral blood. The receptor comes from a man in his 60s with active or convalescent COVID-19. The CDR3 reads CASSLRPGFNTGELFF. The DNA for the CDR3 is TGTGCCAGCAGTTTACGGCCAGGGTTCAACACCGGGGAGCTGTTTTTT.